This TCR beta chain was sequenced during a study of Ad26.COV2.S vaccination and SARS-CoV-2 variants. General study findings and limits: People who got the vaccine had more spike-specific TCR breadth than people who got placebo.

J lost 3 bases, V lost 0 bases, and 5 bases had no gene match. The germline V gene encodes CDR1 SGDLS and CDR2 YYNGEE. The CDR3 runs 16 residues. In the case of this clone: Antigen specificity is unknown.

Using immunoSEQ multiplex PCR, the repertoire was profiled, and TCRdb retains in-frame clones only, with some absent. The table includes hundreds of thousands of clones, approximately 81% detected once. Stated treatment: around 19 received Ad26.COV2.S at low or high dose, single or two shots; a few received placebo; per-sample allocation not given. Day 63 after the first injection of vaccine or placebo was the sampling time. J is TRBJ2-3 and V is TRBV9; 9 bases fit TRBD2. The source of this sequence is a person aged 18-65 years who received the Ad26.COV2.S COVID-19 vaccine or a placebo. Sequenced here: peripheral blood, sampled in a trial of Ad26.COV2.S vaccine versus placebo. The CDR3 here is CASSVAAGGRTDTQYF. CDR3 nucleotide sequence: TGTGCCAGCAGCGTAGCAGCGGGGGGCCGGACAGATACGCAGTATTTT.